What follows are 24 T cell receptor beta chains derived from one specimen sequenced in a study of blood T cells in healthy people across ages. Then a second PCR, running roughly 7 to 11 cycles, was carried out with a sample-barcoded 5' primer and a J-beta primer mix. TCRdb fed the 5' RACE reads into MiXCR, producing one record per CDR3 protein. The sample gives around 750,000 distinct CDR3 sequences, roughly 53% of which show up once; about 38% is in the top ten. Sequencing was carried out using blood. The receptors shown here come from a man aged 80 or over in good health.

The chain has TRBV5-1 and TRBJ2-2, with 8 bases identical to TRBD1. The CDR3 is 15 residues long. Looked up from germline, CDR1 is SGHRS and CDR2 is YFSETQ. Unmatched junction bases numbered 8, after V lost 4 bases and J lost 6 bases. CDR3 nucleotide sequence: TGCGCCAGCAGCACCCAGGGGACAGGCCCCGGGGAGCTGTTTTTT. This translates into CASSTQGTGPGELFF.

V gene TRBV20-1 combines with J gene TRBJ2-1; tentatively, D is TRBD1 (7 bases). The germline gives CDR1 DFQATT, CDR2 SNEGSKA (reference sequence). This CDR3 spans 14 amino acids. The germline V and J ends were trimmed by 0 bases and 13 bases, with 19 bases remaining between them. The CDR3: CSARENRGGETQFF. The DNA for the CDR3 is TGCAGTGCTAGAGAAAACAGGGGAGGAGAGACCCAGTTCTTC.

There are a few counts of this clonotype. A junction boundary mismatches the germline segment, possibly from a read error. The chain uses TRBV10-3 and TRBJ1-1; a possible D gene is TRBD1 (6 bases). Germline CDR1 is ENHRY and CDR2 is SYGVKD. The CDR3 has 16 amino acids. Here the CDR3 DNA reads TGTGCCATGAGTGAGTCTCGGAGACAGGTGAACACTGAAGCTTTCTTT. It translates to CAMSESRRQVNTEAFF.

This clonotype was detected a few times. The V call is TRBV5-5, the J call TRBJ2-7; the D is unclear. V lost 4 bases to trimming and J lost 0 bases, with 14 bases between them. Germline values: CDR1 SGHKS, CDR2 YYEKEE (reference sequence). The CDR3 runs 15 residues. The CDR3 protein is CASSPATVSSYEQYF. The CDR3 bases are TGTGCCAGCAGCCCCGCGACGGTGAGCTCCTACGAGCAGTACTTC. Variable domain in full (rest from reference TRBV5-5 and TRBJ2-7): DAGVTQSPTHLIKTRGQQVTLRCSPISGHKSVSWYQQVLGQGPQFIFQYYEKEERGRGNFPDRFSARQFPNYSSELNVNALLLGDSALYLCASSPATVSSYEQYFGPGTRLTVT.

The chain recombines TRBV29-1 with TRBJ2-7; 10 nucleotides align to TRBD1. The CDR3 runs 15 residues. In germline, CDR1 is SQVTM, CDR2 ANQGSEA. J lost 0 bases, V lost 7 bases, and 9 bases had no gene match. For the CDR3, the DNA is TGCAGCGCTTCCTTACGACAGGGGGCCTCCTACGAGCAGTACTTC. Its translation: CSASLRQGASYEQYF.

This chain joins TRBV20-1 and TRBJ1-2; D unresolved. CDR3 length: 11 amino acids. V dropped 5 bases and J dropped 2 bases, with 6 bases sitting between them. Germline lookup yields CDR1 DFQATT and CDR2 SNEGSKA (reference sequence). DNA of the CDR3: TGCAGTGCTCTGGGGAACTATGGCTACACCTTC. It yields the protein CSALGNYGYTF.

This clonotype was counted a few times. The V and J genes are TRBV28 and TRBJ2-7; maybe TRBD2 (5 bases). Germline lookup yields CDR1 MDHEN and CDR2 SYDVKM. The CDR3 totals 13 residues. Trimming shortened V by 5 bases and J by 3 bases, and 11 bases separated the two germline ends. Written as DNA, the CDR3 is TGTGCCAGCAGTGGAGGACTCCACTACGAGCAGTACTTC. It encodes CASSGGLHYEQYF.

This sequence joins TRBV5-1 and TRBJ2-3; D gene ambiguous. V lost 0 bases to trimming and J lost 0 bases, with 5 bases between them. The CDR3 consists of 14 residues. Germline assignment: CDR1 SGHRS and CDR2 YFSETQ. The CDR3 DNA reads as TGCGCCAGCAGCTTGGCTGTTAGCACAGATACGCAGTATTTT. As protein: CASSLAVSTDTQYF.

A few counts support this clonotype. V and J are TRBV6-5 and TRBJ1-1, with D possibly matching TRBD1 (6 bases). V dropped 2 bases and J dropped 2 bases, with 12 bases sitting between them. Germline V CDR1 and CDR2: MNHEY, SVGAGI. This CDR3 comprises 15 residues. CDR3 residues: CASSYGGPLNTEAFF. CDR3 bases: TGTGCCAGCAGTTACGGGGGGCCACTCAACACTGAAGCTTTCTTT.

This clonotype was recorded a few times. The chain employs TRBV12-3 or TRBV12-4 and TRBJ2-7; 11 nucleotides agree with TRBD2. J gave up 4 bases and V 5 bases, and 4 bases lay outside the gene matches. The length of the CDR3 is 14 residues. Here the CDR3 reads CASSQLAGVYEQYF. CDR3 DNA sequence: TGTGCCAGCAGTCAACTAGCGGGAGTTTACGAGCAGTACTTC.

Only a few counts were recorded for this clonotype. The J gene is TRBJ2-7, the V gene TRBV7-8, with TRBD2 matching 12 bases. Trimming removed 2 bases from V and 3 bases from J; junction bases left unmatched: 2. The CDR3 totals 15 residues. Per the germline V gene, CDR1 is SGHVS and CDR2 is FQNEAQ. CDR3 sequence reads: CASSLRTSGDYEQYF. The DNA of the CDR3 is TGTGCCAGCAGCTTACGGACTAGCGGGGACTACGAGCAGTACTTC. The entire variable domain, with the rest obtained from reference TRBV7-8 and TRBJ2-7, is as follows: GAGVSQSPRYKVAKRGQDVALRCDPISGHVSLFWYQQALGQGPEFLTYFQNEAQLDKSGLPSDRFFAERPEGSVSTLKIQRTQQEDSAVYLCASSLRTSGDYEQYFGPGTRLTVT.

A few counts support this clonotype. CDR3: CASRGLAGGYEQYF. In DNA form, the CDR3 reads TGTGCCAGCAGGGGACTAGCGGGAGGTTACGAGCAGTACTTC. The chain carries TRBV6-6 and TRBJ2-7; TRBD2 aligns across 15 bases. The length of the CDR3 is 14 residues. V dropped 6 bases and J dropped 4; count of bases not matched to a gene: 1. Germline CDR1 and CDR2: MNHNY and SVGAGI (reference sequence).

CDR3 region: CSAGGLRNEQFF. The CDR3 nucleotides read TGCAGCGCCGGAGGACTACGTAATGAGCAGTTCTTC. The J gene is TRBJ2-1, the V gene TRBV29-1; a weak D match, TRBD2 (6 bases). CDR3 size: 12 residues. The germline V gene encodes CDR1 SQVTM and CDR2 ANQGSEA. V gave up 7 bases and J gave up 7 bases, with 14 bases separating them.

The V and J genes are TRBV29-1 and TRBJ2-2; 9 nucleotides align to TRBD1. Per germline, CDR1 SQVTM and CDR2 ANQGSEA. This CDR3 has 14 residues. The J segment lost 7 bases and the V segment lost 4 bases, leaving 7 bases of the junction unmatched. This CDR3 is CSVAGTGPIGELFF. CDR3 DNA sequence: TGCAGCGTTGCCGGGACAGGGCCGATCGGGGAGCTGTTTTTT.

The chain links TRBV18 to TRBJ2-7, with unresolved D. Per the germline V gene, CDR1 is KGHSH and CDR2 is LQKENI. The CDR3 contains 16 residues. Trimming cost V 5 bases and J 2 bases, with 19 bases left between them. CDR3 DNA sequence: TGTGCCAGCTCAGCCCTTAGCAGAGGTAGCCCCTACGAGCAGTACTTC. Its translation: CASSALSRGSPYEQYF.

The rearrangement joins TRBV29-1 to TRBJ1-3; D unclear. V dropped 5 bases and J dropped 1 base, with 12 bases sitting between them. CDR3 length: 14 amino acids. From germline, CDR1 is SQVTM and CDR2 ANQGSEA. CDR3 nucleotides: TGCAGCGTTCAGGCCTGGGGTTCTGGAAACACCATATATTTT. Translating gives CSVQAWGSGNTIYF.

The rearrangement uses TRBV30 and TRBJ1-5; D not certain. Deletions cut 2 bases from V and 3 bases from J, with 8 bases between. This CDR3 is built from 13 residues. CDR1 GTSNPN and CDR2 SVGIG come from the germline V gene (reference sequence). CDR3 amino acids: CAWSPGLNQPQHF. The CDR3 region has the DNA TGTGCCTGGAGTCCCGGCCTCAATCAGCCCCAGCATTTT.

The CDR3 region is CASSPRPGQGYSGANVLTF. DNA for the CDR3: TGTGCCAGCAGTCCCCGGCCGGGACAGGGATACTCTGGGGCCAACGTCCTGACTTTC. The V and J genes are TRBV6-1 and TRBJ2-6, with 9 bases identical to TRBD1. Germline V gene sequence: CDR1 MNHNS, CDR2 SASEGT. The length of the CDR3 is 19 residues. J was trimmed by 0 bases and V by 5 bases; bases with no gene match: 11.

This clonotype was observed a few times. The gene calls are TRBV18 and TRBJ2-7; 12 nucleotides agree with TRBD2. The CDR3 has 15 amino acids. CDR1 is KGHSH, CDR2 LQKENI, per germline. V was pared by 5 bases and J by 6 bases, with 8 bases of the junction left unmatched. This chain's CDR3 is CASSELAGGDSEQYF. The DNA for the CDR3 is TGTGCCAGCTCAGAACTAGCGGGAGGTGACTCCGAGCAGTACTTC.

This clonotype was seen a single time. The CDR3 coding sequence is TGCAGTGCTAGAGATCCCGGCAGGGGGAACAACGAGCAGTACTTC. Protein: CSARDPGRGNNEQYF. The chain joins TRBV20-1 to TRBJ2-7, with 7 positions matching TRBD1. The germline gives CDR1 DFQATT, CDR2 SNEGSKA (reference sequence). The V and J ends lost 0 bases and 5 bases, in that order; junction bases with no gene match: 10. The CDR3 runs to 15 residues.

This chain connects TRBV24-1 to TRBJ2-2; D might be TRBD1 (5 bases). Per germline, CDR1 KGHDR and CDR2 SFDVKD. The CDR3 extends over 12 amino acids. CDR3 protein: CATALETGELFF. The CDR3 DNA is TGTGCGACAGCCTTGGAGACCGGGGAGCTGTTTTTT.

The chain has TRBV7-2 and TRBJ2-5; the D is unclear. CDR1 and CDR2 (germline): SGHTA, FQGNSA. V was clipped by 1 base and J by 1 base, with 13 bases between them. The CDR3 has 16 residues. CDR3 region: CASSLGTTELQETQYF. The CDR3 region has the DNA TGTGCCAGCAGCTTAGGTACTACAGAACTCCAAGAGACCCAGTACTTC.

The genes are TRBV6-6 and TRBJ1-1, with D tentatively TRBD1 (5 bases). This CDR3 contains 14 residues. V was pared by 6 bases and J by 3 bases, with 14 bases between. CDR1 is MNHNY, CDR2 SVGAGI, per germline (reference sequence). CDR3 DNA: TGTGCCAGCAGCCCCGCGGGGGAGTACACTGAAGCTTTCTTT. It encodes CASSPAGEYTEAFF.

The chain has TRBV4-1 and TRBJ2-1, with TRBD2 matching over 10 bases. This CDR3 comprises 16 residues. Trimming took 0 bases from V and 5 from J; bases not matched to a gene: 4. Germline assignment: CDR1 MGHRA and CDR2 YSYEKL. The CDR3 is CASSQDWLAGDNEQFF. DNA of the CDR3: TGCGCCAGCAGCCAAGATTGGCTAGCGGGAGACAATGAGCAGTTCTTC.